This T cell receptor (beta chain) was identified during a study of cytomegalovirus exposure and HLA in healthy donors. Vbeta (60) and Jbeta (13) primers were used in the PCR. TCRdb keeps only in-frame clones here, not all; method: immunoSEQ multiplex PCR. The repertoire holds 100,000 to 150,000 clones, with roughly 80% as singletons. Germline V gene sequence: CDR1 MNHEY, CDR2 SMNVEV (reference sequence). This CDR3 has 14 amino acids. Trimming cost V 7 bases and J 2 bases; bases outside gene matches: 3. Sequenced sample: PBMCs. V gene TRBV27 combines with J gene TRBJ2-3; 10 bases are a match to TRBD2. The clonotype originates from a woman in her thirties or forties in good health and CMV-seronegative. Here the CDR3 reads CASKGLAYTDTQYF. CDR3 DNA: TGTGCCAGCAAGGGACTAGCGTACACAGATACGCAGTATTTT.